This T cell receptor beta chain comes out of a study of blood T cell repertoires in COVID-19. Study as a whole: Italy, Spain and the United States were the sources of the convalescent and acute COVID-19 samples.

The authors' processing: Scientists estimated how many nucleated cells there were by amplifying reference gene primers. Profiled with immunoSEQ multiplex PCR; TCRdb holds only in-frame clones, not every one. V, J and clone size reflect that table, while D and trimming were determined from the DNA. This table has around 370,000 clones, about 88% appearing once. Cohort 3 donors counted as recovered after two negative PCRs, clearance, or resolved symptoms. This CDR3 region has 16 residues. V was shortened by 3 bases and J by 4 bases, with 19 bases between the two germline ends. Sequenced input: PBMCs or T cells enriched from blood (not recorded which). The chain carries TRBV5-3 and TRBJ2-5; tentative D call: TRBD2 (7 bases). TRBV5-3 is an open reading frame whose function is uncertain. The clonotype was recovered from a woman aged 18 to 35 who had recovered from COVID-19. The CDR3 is CARSSRWEGGGETQYF. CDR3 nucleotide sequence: TGTGCCAGAAGCTCCAGGTGGGAGGGGGGCGGAGAGACCCAGTACTTC.